Sequencing of this T cell receptor (beta chain) was carried out in a study of blood T cells in healthy people across ages (dated by TCRdb to about 2015). With regard to the full study: Template switching captured roughly one uniquely barcoded TCR beta cDNA molecule per two T cells in model experiments. To track age-related changes in TCR beta repertoire diversity, the study relied on deep sequencing normalized with unique cDNA molecular identifiers. Donors were grouped into four age groups: young (average 16 years), middle-aged (39), aged (roughly 62) and long-lived (less than 85). To avoid experimental bias, donors of different ages were randomly spread across the sequencing lanes. Two additional independent replicas of 1 million unique cDNA reads from the same blood draw were analyzed for two donors (one aged 18 to 30 and one aged 80 or older). General study outcomes and caveats: Estimates of total diversity based on one million sequenced T cells were considered lower bounds and underestimates. The CMV infection status of donors was not known, potentially confounding age-related changes in expanded clonotypes. Observed TCR beta diversity correlated strongly with the percentage of naive T cells measured by flow cytometry. Compared with the aged group, the long-lived group had more naive CD4+ T cells, fewer expanded clones and increased TCR diversity, suggesting age selection. Because profiling used bulk unsorted PBMCs, naive and antigen-experienced compartments could not be compared conclusively. As age increased, observed TCR beta diversity per million T cells dropped in a roughly linear way, and a significant reduction was already evident by age roughly 36.

Turning to this clonotype: Its target antigen remains unknown. The junction differs from germline at one of its ends, possibly a read error.

Library creation used 5' RACE. A second roughly 6 to 12 cycle PCR used a sample-barcoded 5' primer and a J-beta primer mix. A unique molecular identifier was introduced onto each TCR beta cDNA molecule by a template-switch 5' adaptor carrying 12 random nucleotides. Each sample yielded at least 3 million CDR3-containing paired-end reads. First-strand cDNA synthesis was performed from all RNA using the Mint cDNA synthesis kit, with priming by a TRBC-specific oligonucleotide. All cDNA was treated with uracil-DNA glycosylase and then went through a first 18-cycle PCR with the universal primers M1SS and BC2_uni_R. For the original study's pipeline: For normalization, 1 million high-quality reads, each with a distinct molecular identifier, were randomly selected from each sample. Instead of being binned into consensus sequences, reads with shared molecular identifiers were discarded. MiTCR, set to a Q25 quality threshold and the strictest error-elimination algorithm, was used for CDR3 identification, clonotype clustering and error correction. A nonparametric unseen species model using Euler transformation provided a lower-bound estimate of total TCR beta diversity. TCRdb reran the public reads through fastp at Q25 and MiXCR, keeping productive beta chains. Merged by CDR3 protein, the rows form single entries marked with the most common genes and DNA. These V and J calls originate from TCRdb's pipeline instead of the authors' own analysis. The sample has fewer than 2,000,000 distinct CDR3 sequences on record, about 39% of them singletons. Of the sample, about 21% falls within the top ten clones.

Systemically healthy Caucasian individuals from Russia, 39 in total and aged about 6 to 95 years, were included as donors. Approximately 9.3 milliliters of peripheral blood were drawn from each donor into EDTA-treated Vacutainer tubes. Ficoll-Paque density-gradient centrifugation was used to isolate PBMCs, with at least 7 million per sample. Trizol reagent was used to extract total RNA from PBMCs, with at least 6 micrograms per sample. Naive CD45RAhigh/CD27high T cell percentages were measured by flow cytometry on a PBMC aliquot from every donor. From the cysteine up to the phenylalanine, the CDR3 has a length of 16 residues. Of all the DNA, just the CDR3 is kept, 48 bases in frame from base 1.

Sequenced: blood. The receptor was isolated from a human donor in good health. The chain was built from TRBV12-3 or TRBV12-4 and TRBJ2-3; the central 10 bases match TRBD2. The CDR3 here reads CASSAGLAVSTDAQYF. The DNA is TGTGCCAGCAGTGCAGGACTAGCGGTTAGCACAGATGCGCAGTATTTT.